These T cell receptor beta chains were read from a single sample in a study of CD8 T cells in acute hepatitis C reinfection. Produced via immunoSEQ multiplex PCR; TCRdb's table is partial and in-frame only. The sample holds 750 to 1,000 clones; about three fifths are singletons and the top ten take less than 15%. Sequencing was performed on HCV NS3-1073 tetramer-sorted CD8+ T cells from PBMCs, taken during acute infection. The receptors originated from a woman between 18 and 29 years old who spontaneously cleared hepatitis C infection. Each CDR3 is given with its conserved first and last residue. D genes are given only for firm matches. The size of a clone is reported for some rows only, either as once, few or many, or as a class for expanded clones.

d_call: .
cdr3_length: 14
v_call: TRBV18
j_call: TRBJ2-2
clone_size: .
cdr3_aa: CASSPGPNTGELFF
cdr3_nt: TGTGCCAGCTCACCGGGGCCAAACACCGGGGAGCTGTTTTTT

d_call: .
cdr3_length: 15
v_call: TRBV11-2
j_call: TRBJ2-7
clone_size: .
cdr3_aa: CASSKPLGGLSEQYF
cdr3_nt: TGTGCCAGCAGCAAACCTCTGGGGGGACTCTCCGAGCAGTACTTC

d_call: TRBD1
cdr3_length: 20
v_call: TRBV28
j_call: TRBJ2-1
clone_size: .
cdr3_aa: CASSLSIGNSGTGVYNEQFF
cdr3_nt: TGTGCCAGCAGTTTAAGCATCGGGAACTCTGGGACAGGGGTATACAATGAGCAGTTCTTC

d_call: .
cdr3_length: 15
v_call: TRBV30
j_call: TRBJ1-1
clone_size: .
cdr3_aa: CAWRARERWDTEAFF
cdr3_nt: TGTGCCTGGAGGGCGAGGGAAAGGTGGGACACTGAAGCTTTCTTT

d_call: .
cdr3_length: 14
v_call: TRBV6-1
j_call: TRBJ1-2
clone_size: once
cdr3_aa: CASRTSGTYYGYTF
cdr3_nt: TGTGCCAGCAGGACGTCCGGGACATACTATGGCTACACCTTC

d_call: TRBD1
cdr3_length: 15
v_call: TRBV27
j_call: TRBJ1-6
clone_size: .
cdr3_aa: CASSRQGIDNSPLHF
cdr3_nt: TGTGCCAGCAGCAGACAGGGGATAGATAATTCACCCCTCCACTTT

d_call: TRBD1
cdr3_length: 16
v_call: TRBV27
j_call: TRBJ2-2
clone_size: few
cdr3_aa: CASSSLTGANTGELFF
cdr3_nt: TGTGCCAGCAGTTCTTTGACAGGGGCAAACACCGGGGAGCTGTTTTTT

d_call: .
cdr3_length: 13
v_call: TRBV23-1
j_call: TRBJ1-5
clone_size: large
cdr3_aa: CASSQKDPQPQHF
cdr3_nt: TGCGCCAGCAGTCAAAAGGATCCTCAGCCCCAGCATTTT

d_call: TRBD1
cdr3_length: 18
v_call: TRBV28
j_call: TRBJ1-1
clone_size: .
cdr3_aa: CASSFGVPGQGAGTEAFF
cdr3_nt: TGTGCCAGCAGTTTTGGCGTCCCGGGACAGGGGGCAGGCACTGAAGCTTTCTTT

d_call: TRBD2
cdr3_length: 19
v_call: TRBV28
j_call: TRBJ2-3
clone_size: .
cdr3_aa: CASSPFGLAGGGSTDTQYF
cdr3_nt: TGTGCCAGCAGTCCCTTTGGACTAGCGGGAGGGGGGAGCACAGATACGCAGTATTTT

d_call: TRBD1
cdr3_length: 16
v_call: TRBV2
j_call: TRBJ2-7
clone_size: few
cdr3_aa: CASSPVPGQGIHEQYF
cdr3_nt: TGTGCCAGCAGCCCGGTTCCGGGACAGGGCATACACGAGCAGTACTTC

d_call: TRBD2
cdr3_length: 16
v_call: TRBV5-6
j_call: TRBJ2-7
clone_size: few
cdr3_aa: CASSFELSGRPYEQYF
cdr3_nt: TGTGCCAGCAGCTTTGAACTTAGCGGGCGTCCCTACGAGCAGTACTTC

d_call: .
cdr3_length: 15
v_call: TRBV11-2
j_call: TRBJ2-1
clone_size: once
cdr3_aa: CASSYKGGGYNEQFF
cdr3_nt: TGTGCCAGCAGCTACAAGGGGGGGGGCTACAATGAGCAGTTCTTC

d_call: TRBD1
cdr3_length: 15
v_call: TRBV7-9
j_call: TRBJ1-2
clone_size: .
cdr3_aa: CASTGTDSVGYGYTF
cdr3_nt: TGTGCCAGCACCGGGACAGACTCGGTTGGCTATGGCTACACCTTC

d_call: .
cdr3_length: 14
v_call: TRBV5-7
j_call: TRBJ2-7
clone_size: .
cdr3_aa: CASRGGTPLCEQYF
cdr3_nt: TGTGCCAGCAGAGGCGGGACACCCTTGTGCGAGCAGTACTTC

d_call: .
cdr3_length: 12
v_call: TRBV11-3
j_call: TRBJ2-3
clone_size: .
cdr3_aa: CASSLPADTQYF
cdr3_nt: TGTGCCAGCAGCCTACCTGCAGATACGCAGTATTTT

d_call: TRBD1
cdr3_length: 13
v_call: TRBV5-6
j_call: TRBJ1-4
clone_size: hyperexpanded
cdr3_aa: CASRSGGNEKLFF
cdr3_nt: TGTGCCAGCAGATCAGGGGGCAATGAAAAACTGTTTTTT

d_call: .
cdr3_length: 13
v_call: TRBV9
j_call: TRBJ2-7
clone_size: .
cdr3_aa: CASSESGGNEQYF
cdr3_nt: TGTGCCAGCAGCGAAAGTGGGGGTAACGAGCAGTACTTC

d_call: TRBD2
cdr3_length: 18
v_call: TRBV28
j_call: TRBJ2-3
clone_size: once
cdr3_aa: CASSLKSSGDPSTDTQYF
cdr3_nt: TGTGCCAGCAGTTTGAAGTCTAGCGGGGACCCTAGCACAGATACGCAGTATTTT

d_call: TRBD2
cdr3_length: 16
v_call: TRBV9
j_call: TRBJ2-2
clone_size: .
cdr3_aa: CASSSLAGANTGELFF
cdr3_nt: TGTGCCAGCAGCTCCTTAGCGGGGGCGAACACCGGGGAGCTGTTTTTT

d_call: .
cdr3_length: 14
v_call: TRBV19
j_call: TRBJ2-1
clone_size: few
cdr3_aa: CASSIPGTWNEQFF
cdr3_nt: TGTGCCAGTAGTATCCCAGGGACGTGGAATGAGCAGTTCTTC

d_call: TRBD2
cdr3_length: 17
v_call: TRBV7-2
j_call: TRBJ2-5
clone_size: .
cdr3_aa: CASSLVTSGGYQETQYF
cdr3_nt: TGTGCCAGCAGCTTAGTTACTAGCGGGGGGTACCAAGAGACCCAGTACTTC

d_call: .
cdr3_length: 12
v_call: TRBV15
j_call: TRBJ2-3
clone_size: .
cdr3_aa: CATSSGWDTQYF
cdr3_nt: TGTGCCACCAGCAGTGGATGGGATACGCAGTATTTT

d_call: .
cdr3_length: 13
v_call: TRBV27
j_call: TRBJ1-2
clone_size: .
cdr3_aa: CASSLTGLYGYTF
cdr3_nt: TGTGCCAGCAGTTTAACCGGCCTCTATGGCTACACCTTC

d_call: TRBD2
cdr3_length: 16
v_call: TRBV2
j_call: TRBJ2-1
clone_size: .
cdr3_aa: CASSVRTSGEANEQFF
cdr3_nt: TGTGCCAGCAGTGTTCGGACTAGCGGCGAAGCGAATGAGCAGTTCTTC

d_call: TRBD1
cdr3_length: 15
v_call: TRBV28
j_call: TRBJ2-1
clone_size: .
cdr3_aa: CASRSGTGSINEQFF
cdr3_nt: TGTGCCAGCAGGTCCGGGACAGGGTCGATAAATGAGCAGTTCTTC

d_call: .
cdr3_length: 14
v_call: TRBV6-5
j_call: TRBJ1-2
clone_size: .
cdr3_aa: CASSYGTTNYGYTF
cdr3_nt: TGTGCCAGCAGTTATGGGACAACTAACTATGGCTACACCTTC

d_call: .
cdr3_length: 13
v_call: TRBV30
j_call: TRBJ2-4
clone_size: few
cdr3_aa: CAWNFGRKNIQYF
cdr3_nt: TGTGCCTGGAATTTCGGAAGAAAAAACATTCAGTACTTC

d_call: .
cdr3_length: 15
v_call: TRBV2
j_call: TRBJ1-2
clone_size: few
cdr3_aa: CASSGHPQGGYGYTF
cdr3_nt: TGTGCCAGCAGTGGCCATCCACAGGGAGGATATGGCTACACCTTC

d_call: TRBD1
cdr3_length: 15
v_call: TRBV7-2
j_call: TRBJ1-4
clone_size: .
cdr3_aa: CASSSRGDANEKLFF
cdr3_nt: TGTGCCAGCAGCTCCAGGGGGGATGCTAATGAAAAACTGTTTTTT

d_call: .
cdr3_length: 13
v_call: TRBV6-5
j_call: TRBJ2-1
clone_size: .
cdr3_aa: CASSTPTGWEQFF
cdr3_nt: TGTGCCAGCAGTACGCCCACCGGATGGGAGCAGTTCTTC

d_call: TRBD1
cdr3_length: 16
v_call: TRBV25-1
j_call: TRBJ2-3
clone_size: .
cdr3_aa: CASSDKAGGNTDTQYF
cdr3_nt: TGTGCCAGCAGTGATAAGGCAGGGGGCAACACAGATACGCAGTATTTT

d_call: .
cdr3_length: 15
v_call: TRBV19
j_call: TRBJ2-3
clone_size: .
cdr3_aa: CASSAQGLGTDTQYF
cdr3_nt: TGTGCCAGTAGTGCCCAGGGTTTGGGCACAGATACGCAGTATTTT

d_call: .
cdr3_length: 20
v_call: TRBV7-3
j_call: TRBJ2-3
clone_size: .
cdr3_aa: CASSLTYGKIDSTDTDTQYF
cdr3_nt: TGTGCCAGCAGCTTAACTTATGGGAAAATCGACTCGACGGACACAGATACGCAGTATTTT

d_call: .
cdr3_length: 14
v_call: TRBV28
j_call: TRBJ2-7
clone_size: .
cdr3_aa: CASSPPGGGHEQYF
cdr3_nt: TGTGCCAGCTCCCCTCCGGGGGGCGGCCACGAGCAGTACTTC

d_call: .
cdr3_length: 17
v_call: TRBV13
j_call: TRBJ1-1
clone_size: .
cdr3_aa: CASSSSSGLRMNTEAFF
cdr3_nt: TGTGCCAGCAGCTCCTCCAGTGGGCTAAGGATGAACACTGAAGCTTTCTTT

d_call: .
cdr3_length: 15
v_call: TRBV28
j_call: TRBJ2-7
clone_size: .
cdr3_aa: CASSLSQGNPVMDYF
cdr3_nt: TGTGCCAGCAGTTTATCACAGGGTAACCCCGTGATGGACTATTTC

d_call: TRBD1
cdr3_length: 16
v_call: TRBV4-2
j_call: TRBJ1-1
clone_size: .
cdr3_aa: CASSQRTGGAYTEAFF
cdr3_nt: TGTGCCAGCAGCCAGAGGACAGGGGGCGCGTACACTGAAGCTTTCTTT

d_call: TRBD1
cdr3_length: 18
v_call: TRBV4-3
j_call: TRBJ1-4
clone_size: .
cdr3_aa: CASSQEPTSAGGGEKLFF
cdr3_nt: TGCGCCAGCAGCCAAGAACCAACGTCTGCAGGGGGCGGAGAAAAACTGTTTTTT

d_call: TRBD2
cdr3_length: 13
v_call: TRBV2
j_call: TRBJ2-1
clone_size: .
cdr3_aa: CATASGRAVIKFF
cdr3_nt: TGTGCCACCGCTAGCGGGAGGGCCGTCATCAAGTTCTTC

d_call: .
cdr3_length: 15
v_call: TRBV9
j_call: TRBJ2-2
clone_size: .
cdr3_aa: CASSVGADYTGELFF
cdr3_nt: TGTGCCAGCAGCGTAGGGGCAGATTACACCGGGGAGCTGTTTTTT

d_call: .
cdr3_length: 13
v_call: TRBV30
j_call: TRBJ1-1
clone_size: few
cdr3_aa: CAWNPPVNTEAFF
cdr3_nt: TGTGCCTGGAATCCCCCTGTGAACACTGAAGCTTTCTTT

d_call: .
cdr3_length: 12
v_call: TRBV6-1
j_call: TRBJ1-2
clone_size: .
cdr3_aa: CASRSGAYGYTF
cdr3_nt: TGTGCCAGCAGGTCGGGGGCGTATGGCTACACCTTC

d_call: .
cdr3_length: 14
v_call: TRBV28
j_call: TRBJ1-5
clone_size: .
cdr3_aa: CASTRVGIPWPQHF
cdr3_nt: TGTGCCAGCACTAGAGTGGGGATTCCGTGGCCCCAGCATTTT